This TCR beta chain was captured in a study of identical twins. Germline CDR1 is SNHLY and CDR2 is FYNNEI. Trimming took 8 bases from V and 5 from J; bases not matched to a gene: 8. This CDR3 has 14 amino acids. TCRdb reprocessed the 5' RACE reads via MiXCR and lists one record per CDR3 protein. The sample records hundreds of thousands of distinct CDR3 sequences, less than 7% being singletons. Sequencing input: naive T cells sorted from blood. The clonotype originates from a man younger than 30 in good health. The chain links TRBV2 to TRBJ2-1, with TRBD1 identical over 8 bases. Written as DNA, the CDR3 is TGTGCCAGCTTCAGGGGGCTCGCTGACAATGAGCAGTTCTTC. Translated: CASFRGLADNEQFF.